This TCR beta chain was captured by sequencing in a study of blood T cell repertoires in COVID-19. The repertoire was sequenced with immunoSEQ multiplex PCR; TCRdb's copy has only in-frame clones and lacks some. The sample yields roughly 220,000 clones, 75% to 85% seen once. This CDR3 has 15 residues. Germline CDR1 is MNHEY and CDR2 is SVGAGI. Germline trimming cut 2 bases from V and 4 bases from J; bases unmatched to any gene: 4. The table lists this clone with a count of one. Material for sequencing was PBMCs or T cells enriched from blood (not recorded which). V is TRBV6-5 and J is TRBJ2-1, with 8 nucleotides matching TRBD2. The clonotype comes from a man younger than 45 with acute COVID-19. This CDR3 is CASSYAGGFYNEQFF. The CDR3 DNA reads TGTGCCAGCAGTTACGCGGGGGGATTTTACAATGAGCAGTTCTTC.